These T cell receptor beta chains were read from a single sample in a study of cytomegalovirus exposure and HLA in healthy donors. This table comes from immunoSEQ multiplex PCR, and its TCRdb copy is limited to in-frame clones, with some not included. Counted here are about 140,000 clones, around 80% occurring once; the ten biggest clones make up approximately 5.1%. The source material was PBMCs. The receptors come from a male donor in good health and CMV-seronegative. The CDR3 runs from the conserved cysteine through the conserved F or W. The D gene is left open where the match is weak. Size tells how often a clone was seen (once, few, many) or the class of an expanded clone, and some rows leave it out.

TRBJ1-1 | TRBV5-1 | TRBD1 | once | TGCGCCAGCAGCTGGACAGGGAGTGGAGACACTGAAGCTTTCTTT | CASSWTGSGDTEAFF
TRBJ2-2 | TRBV5-1 | NA | NA | TGCGCCAGCCGACCCTCCGGGACAATGAACACCGGGGAGCTGTTTTTT | CASRPSGTMNTGELFF
TRBJ1-2 | TRBV5-1 | TRBD1 | NA | TGCGCCAGCAGCCTGACAGGGGACAACTATGGCTACACCTTC | CASSLTGDNYGYTF
TRBJ1-1 | TRBV19 | NA | once | TGTGCCAGTAGTATGAGGGAGAGGAACACTGAAGCTTTCTTT | CASSMRERNTEAFF
TRBJ2-7 | TRBV11-2 | TRBD2 | NA | TGTGCCAGCAGCCCGGCGGGGGACTCCTACGAGCAGTACTTC | CASSPAGDSYEQYF
TRBJ2-3 | TRBV4-2 | TRBD1 | NA | TGTGCCAGCAGCCAAGGTTCCGGGACAGAGAGCACAGATACGCAGTATTTT | CASSQGSGTESTDTQYF
TRBJ2-2 | TRBV29-1 | NA | NA | TGCAGCGTTGAAGGTCTCACCGGGGAGCTGTTTTTT | CSVEGLTGELFF
TRBJ2-1 | TRBV9 | TRBD2 | NA | TGTGCCAGCAGCCAGATAGCGGGGACCTCTCACAATGAGCAGTTCTTC | CASSQIAGTSHNEQFF
TRBJ1-2 | TRBV11-2 | TRBD1 | NA | TGTGCCAGCGGGAGAGATACAGGGGCGATTAACTATGGCTACACCTTC | CASGRDTGAINYGYTF
TRBJ2-7 | TRBV5-1 | TRBD2 | NA | TGCGCCAGCAGTCCAGAGGGAGGGATCTTCTACGAGCAGTACTTC | CASSPEGGIFYEQYF
TRBJ1-5 | TRBV19 | NA | once | TGTGCCAGTAGTATCTCTCTGTCTCAGCCCCAGCATTTT | CASSISLSQPQHF
TRBJ1-1 | TRBV11-2 | TRBD1 | NA | TGTGCCAGCAGCCCACCGACAGGGTTCGCTGAAGCTTTCTTT | CASSPPTGFAEAFF
TRBJ2-1 | TRBV7-9 | TRBD2 | few | TGTGCCAGCAGCCCTCGGGGAAGCGGGGGACCTCTTGGGTTCTTC | CASSPRGSGGPLGFF
TRBJ1-6 | TRBV4-2 | NA | NA | TGTGCCAGCAGCCAAGAAAGTTTACCAACATCTAATTCACCCCTCCACTTT | CASSQESLPTSNSPLHF
TRBJ2-3 | TRBV6-5 | NA | NA | TGTGCCAGCAGTTCGAGCTATAGCGGAGGGGCTACGCAGTATTTT | CASSSSYSGGATQYF
TRBJ1-3 | TRBV30 | NA | NA | TGTGCCTGGAATCAGAGGCGCGGGGACACCATATATTTT | CAWNQRRGDTIYF
TRBJ1-2 | TRBV19 | NA | NA | TGTGCCAGTAGTACCCAGGGTTTTGGTGGCTACACCTTC | CASSTQGFGGYTF
TRBJ2-3 | TRBV7-8 | TRBD2 | few | TGTGCCAGCAGCGCGCCGCGACTAGCGGTCCAAGATACGCAGTATTTT | CASSAPRLAVQDTQYF
TRBJ1-1 | TRBV5-6 | TRBD1 | few | TGTGCCAGCAGCGGACGGACAGGGGACAAGAACACTGAAGCTTTCTTT | CASSGRTGDKNTEAFF
TRBJ2-2 | TRBV18 | NA | NA | TGTGCCAGCTCCCCCGTCACCGGGGAGCTGTTTTTT | CASSPVTGELFF
TRBJ2-7 | TRBV29-1 | NA | NA | TGCAGCGTGAGCCCCCTGGGGGGGGGCGACTACGAGCAGTACTTC | CSVSPLGGGDYEQYF
TRBJ2-1 | TRBV18 | NA | NA | TGTGCCAGCTCACCCACTAGTTTGCATGAGCAGTTCTTC | CASSPTSLHEQFF
TRBJ2-1 | TRBV19 | TRBD2 | NA | TGTGCCAGTAGTATAGAAGGGACTAACTCCTACAATGAGCAGTTCTTC | CASSIEGTNSYNEQFF
TRBJ2-3 | TRBV28 | TRBD2 | NA | TGTGCCAGCAGCTCTGCTAGCGGGGTACTGACAGATACGCAGTATTTT | CASSSASGVLTDTQYF
TRBJ2-3 | TRBV5-1 | NA | NA | TGCGCCAGCACCATTCTAAGGGGGGATACGCAGTATTTT | CASTILRGDTQYF
TRBJ1-1 | TRBV7-2 | NA | NA | TGTGCCAGCAGCCTCTACACTGAAGCTTTCTTT | CASSLYTEAFF
TRBJ2-1 | TRBV7-8 | TRBD2 | NA | TGTGCCAGCAGCACGGCGCGGACCGGGACTAGAGGAGAGGATGAGCAGTTCTTC | CASSTARTGTRGEDEQFF
TRBJ1-6 | TRBV30 | NA | NA | TGTGCCTGGAGGGCCAGTTTTAATAATTCACCCCTCCACTTT | CAWRASFNNSPLHF
TRBJ1-2 | TRBV4-3 | NA | NA | TGCGCCAGCAGCCAAGAAACGGGTTCGCGGACCTTC | CASSQETGSRTF
TRBJ2-2 | TRBV6-4 | NA | few | TGTGCCAGCAGTGACTCCCAGGGCTCCACCGGGGAGCTGTTTTTT | CASSDSQGSTGELFF
TRBJ2-3 | TRBV30 | NA | NA | TGTGCCTGGAGACCCCCCGAGGAGTATACGCAGTATTTT | CAWRPPEEYTQYF
TRBJ2-2 | TRBV29-1 | NA | NA | TGCAGCGCCGAGGGGGGGAGCGGGGAGCTGTTTTTT | CSAEGGSGELFF
TRBJ1-2 | TRBV5-1 | TRBD1 | NA | TGCGCCAGCAGCTCACTACCTCCGGGACAGGGAAACTATGGCTACACCTTC | CASSSLPPGQGNYGYTF
TRBJ2-7 | TRBV4-3 | TRBD2 | NA | TGCGCCAGCAGCCAAGATACGCCCGGGACAGCGGGGGGGTCCCTCCTCTACGAGCAGTACTTC | CASSQDTPGTAGGSLLYEQYF
TRBJ1-4 | TRBV18 | NA | NA | TGTGCCAGCTCACCCCTTGGGCCACCCAGGGAGGGGAAACTGTTTTTT | CASSPLGPPREGKLFF
TRBJ2-3 | TRBV10-2 | NA | NA | TGCGCCAGCAGAAGGACAGTAACAGATACGCAGTATTTT | CASRRTVTDTQYF
TRBJ2-3 | TRBV19 | NA | NA | TGTGCCAGTAGTATAGGGGCCTCCGAAGATTGGGATACGCAGTATTTT | CASSIGASEDWDTQYF
TRBJ2-2 | TRBV19 | TRBD2 | NA | TGTGCCAGTAGTATAGTCCTTGCTAGCGGCACCGGGGAGCTGTTTTTT | CASSIVLASGTGELFF
TRBJ2-5 | TRBV6-1 | NA | NA | TGTGCCAGCCGGGGAGCCGAAGAGACCCAGTACTTC | CASRGAEETQYF
TRBJ1-1 | TRBV6-4 | TRBD1 | NA | TGTGCCAGCAATAACCCCCGGGACAGGTTAAGCACTGAAGCTTTCTTT | CASNNPRDRLSTEAFF
TRBJ2-1 | TRBV6-5 | TRBD2 | NA | TGTGCCAGCAGTTACTTAGCGGGGAACAATGAGCAGTTCTTC | CASSYLAGNNEQFF
TRBJ2-1 | TRBV10-3 | NA | NA | TGTGCCATCAAGTCCGGACCGGGGAACAATGAGCAGTTCTTC | CAIKSGPGNNEQFF
TRBJ1-2 | TRBV29-1 | NA | NA | TGCAGCGTTGAAGACAGGGAAGTCCCTGGGTATGGCTACACCTTC | CSVEDREVPGYGYTF
TRBJ1-1 | TRBV7-9 | TRBD1 | NA | TGTGCCAGCAGCTTCGGGACAGGTTTGCCTGAAGCTTTCTTT | CASSFGTGLPEAFF
TRBJ1-1 | TRBV9 | TRBD1 | NA | TGTGCCAGCAGCGTAAGGCCAGGGGGGAGGATTAACACTGAAGCTTTCTTT | CASSVRPGGRINTEAFF
TRBJ2-1 | TRBV5-1 | NA | NA | TGCGCCAGCAGCATCCTTAATGAGCAGTTCTTC | CASSILNEQFF
TRBJ2-3 | TRBV7-9 | TRBD2 | NA | TGTGCCAGCAGCCTCGGGCCTAGCGGGGGCACAGATACGCAGTATTTT | CASSLGPSGGTDTQYF